This T cell receptor (beta chain) was identified during a study of T cell changes during pregnancy in multiple sclerosis. Profiled with immunoSEQ multiplex PCR; TCRdb holds only in-frame clones, not every one. The table includes 90,000 to 100,000 clones, approximately 92% detected once. V was pared by 3 bases and J by 5 bases, with 8 bases of the junction left unmatched. The CDR3 sequence is 15 residues long. In germline, CDR1 is KGHSH, CDR2 LQKENI. The material was peripheral blood, obtained in the first trimester of pregnancy. The TCR sequence derives from a female donor with multiple sclerosis, enrolled in a pregnancy study. The chain employs TRBV18 and TRBJ2-7, with 9 positions matching TRBD1. The CDR3: CASSPREGQGHEQYF. CDR3 sequence (DNA): TGTGCCAGCTCACCTAGAGAGGGACAGGGCCACGAGCAGTACTTC.